These 8 T cell receptor beta chains were sequenced from one sample in a study of tumor and adjacent non-tumor tissue in lung cancer (dated by TCRdb to 2017 to 2018). The library was generated by multiplex PCR. The sequencer listed for this sample is Illumina HiSeq 2500. TCRbeta libraries were built by three rounds of nested PCR using primers (Table S4), following protocols modified from ARM-PCR. Clones were called with MiXCR by TCRdb after fastp trimmed the public reads at Q25, and only in-frame beta chains were retained. Rows with one shared CDR3 protein collapse into an entry with the most common genes and DNA. The sample has some 97,000 distinct CDR3 sequences on record, less than 75% of them singletons. Around a fifth of the sample lies in the top ten. RNA was extracted from bulk unsorted tissue and checked for quality with a NanoDrop ND-1000 and an Agilent 2100. Normal lung samples were distant non-tumor tissue taken more than 3 cm from the tumor edge.

Specimen: distant non-tumor lung tissue. These receptors originate from a man aged 25 to 45 with non-small cell lung cancer.

As concerns this clonotype: The conserved phenylalanine or tryptophan normally closing the CDR3 is absent here, so this likely arose from a read error. As DNA, the CDR3 is TGCAGTGCTAGAGGCAGGGCCACCACTAGCACAGATACGCAGTATTAT. It specifies CSARGRATTSTDTQYY. The J gene is TRBJ2-3, the V gene TRBV20-1, with TRBD1 as a possible D gene (5 bases). V lost 1 base and J 0 bases, leaving 14 bases between the germline ends. Per germline, CDR1 DFQATT and CDR2 SNEGSKA (reference sequence). The CDR3 contains 16 residues.

V usage is TRBV7-9 and J usage is TRBJ1-1; D is ambiguous. V was cut by 5 bases and J by 3 bases, with 10 bases left in between. Per the germline V gene, CDR1 is SEHNR and CDR2 is FQNEAQ (reference sequence). The CDR3 is 13 residues long. This CDR3 reads CASSAEVYTEAFF. CDR3 bases: TGTGCCAGCAGCGCTGAGGTTTACACTGAAGCTTTCTTT.

Details on this clonotype: Given a much more abundant clone one base away, this may be a read error. V gene TRBV6-1 combines with J gene TRBJ1-6; D uncertain. Per germline, CDR1 MNHNS and CDR2 SASEGT. The CDR3 sequence is 14 residues long. The CDR3 protein is CVSSLGPAASPLHF. CDR3 bases: TGTGTCAGCAGCCTCGGCCCCGCGGCTTCACCCCTCCACTTT.

The table lists this clonotype with a count of one. Since a much larger clone is just one base distant, this may be a read error. The chain combines TRBV4-2 with TRBJ2-3; perhaps D is TRBD1 or TRBD2 (5 bases each). Trimming stripped 2 bases from V and 5 bases from J, with 14 bases between. Looked up from germline, CDR1 is LGHNA and CDR2 is YNFKEQ. There are 15 residues in the CDR3. The CDR3 spells CASSQYGTAEDTQYF. The CDR3 coding sequence is TGTGCCAGCAGCCAATATGGGACCGCGGAAGATACGCAGTATTTT.

The sample holds a few counts of this clonotype. The chain links TRBV6-2 or TRBV6-3 to TRBJ2-7; 8 bases line up with TRBD2. The CDR3 has 14 amino acids. With V trimmed by 6 bases and J by 0 bases, 4 bases remained unmatched. Germline loops: CDR1 MNHEY, CDR2 SVGEGT. CDR3 DNA sequence: TGTGCCAGCAGGATAGCGGGAAGCTCCTACGAGCAGTACTTC. Protein sequence: CASRIAGSSYEQYF.

With regard to this clonotype: One end of the junction is discordant with germline, which a read error may explain. The chain joins TRBV5-6 to TRBJ1-1, with 7 bases that match TRBD1. The CDR3 is made up of 15 amino acids. Germline CDR1 is SGHDT and CDR2 is YYEEEE. For the CDR3, the DNA is TGTGCCAACAGCTTTACAGGGGTAGGGAACACTGAAGCTTTCTTT. Translating it yields CANSFTGVGNTEAFF.

Comment on this clonotype: A read error may produce the germline difference seen at one junction end. The V and J genes are TRBV20-1 and TRBJ1-3, with D perhaps matching TRBD1 (5 bases). The V gene's germline CDR1 is DFQATT and CDR2 SNEGSKA (reference sequence). This CDR3 region has 13 residues. The chain's CDR3 is CSARRQSGNTIHF. The CDR3, as DNA: TGCAGTGCTAGGCGACAGTCTGGAAACACCATACATTTT.

To note about this clonotype: Germline is not matched at one junction end, which may reflect a read error. This rearrangement joins TRBV12-3 or TRBV12-4 to TRBJ2-6; D is possibly TRBD1 (5 bases). The CDR3 spans 15 residues. The CDR3 region has the DNA TGTGCCAGCAGCCCCCAGGAACCTGGGGCCAACGTCCTGATTTTC. Protein sequence: CASSPQEPGANVLIF.